The clone carrying this TCR beta chain was recorded many times. Its antigen is as yet unknown. This record belongs to a study of blood T cells in healthy people across ages. The V gene's germline CDR1 is SGHTA and CDR2 FQGTGA. CDR3 size: 14 residues. V lost 1 base to trimming and J lost 10 bases; unmatched junction nucleotides: 7. Primers used in a second PCR of about 7 to 12 cycles were a sample-barcoded 5' primer and a J-beta primer mix. TCRdb used MiXCR to reprocess the 5' RACE reads, holding one entry per CDR3 protein. The table lists fewer than 2,000,000 distinct CDR3 sequences, roughly 32% of them singletons. Russia was home to the donors, healthy Caucasian individuals aged roughly 6 to 100. The total RNA that was extracted per sample amounted to at least 5.5 micrograms. Study results and caveats: A greater number of naive CD4+ cells and higher diversity distinguished long-lived donors from aged donors.

The sequence derives from a woman aged 25-40 years in good health. V is TRBV7-3 and J is TRBJ2-1, with 7 bases fitting TRBD1. What was sequenced was blood. The CDR3 nucleotides are TGTGCCAGCAGCTTAATGGACAGGTTCGGGGAGCAGTTCTTC. Protein sequence: CASSLMDRFGEQFF.